The rows below give T cell receptor beta chains drawn from one sample of a study of T cells in Graves' hyperthyroidism and ophthalmopathy. TCRdb re-derived calls from the multiplex PCR reads in MiXCR, one entry per CDR3 protein. Among roughly 150,000 distinct CDR3 sequences listed, roughly 9.4% were seen once. Specimen: blood. The receptor source for this set is a woman between 18 and 30 years old with Graves' hyperthyroidism that later progressed to Graves' ophthalmopathy. Both conserved end residues are part of each CDR3. Fields, in order: D gene, clone size, V gene, J gene, CDR3 DNA, CDR3 protein. D genes are given only for firm matches. Part of the rows lack a size; the others show once, few, many or a class for expanded clones.

d_call: -
clone_size: -
v_call: TRBV4-2
j_call: TRBJ1-4
cdr3_nt: TGTGCCAGCAGCCGCATTACGACAGCAGCGGGTGGTGAAAAACTGTTTTTT
cdr3_aa: CASSRITTAAGGEKLFF

d_call: TRBD1
clone_size: -
v_call: TRBV5-1
j_call: TRBJ2-3
cdr3_nt: TGCGCCAGCAGCCCGGGACAGGGGGCGCGAGGGCAGTATTTT
cdr3_aa: CASSPGQGARGQYF

d_call: -
clone_size: many
v_call: TRBV5-8
j_call: TRBJ2-1
cdr3_nt: TGTGCCAGCAGCTTGGCTTCGCCTGAGCAGTTCTTC
cdr3_aa: CASSLASPEQFF

d_call: -
clone_size: many
v_call: TRBV11-3
j_call: TRBJ2-2
cdr3_nt: TGTGCCAGCAGCCCCCTGGCCACCGGGGAGCTGTTTTTT
cdr3_aa: CASSPLATGELFF

d_call: TRBD2
clone_size: many
v_call: TRBV20-1
j_call: TRBJ2-1
cdr3_nt: TGCAGTGCGCCGAGCGGGAGGACCTACAATGAGCAGTTCTTC
cdr3_aa: CSAPSGRTYNEQFF

d_call: TRBD1
clone_size: -
v_call: TRBV4-1
j_call: TRBJ2-1
cdr3_nt: TGCGCCAGCAGCCAAGATGTACAGGGGGCCTGGGACAATGAGCAGTTCTTC
cdr3_aa: CASSQDVQGAWDNEQFF

d_call: -
clone_size: many
v_call: TRBV19
j_call: TRBJ2-2
cdr3_nt: TGTGCCAGTAGTGTGAGCGCCCCCGAGACTACGGACACCGGGGAGCTGTTTTTT
cdr3_aa: CASSVSAPETTDTGELFF

d_call: TRBD1
clone_size: -
v_call: TRBV5-4
j_call: TRBJ2-3
cdr3_nt: TGTGCCAGCAGGGGACAGGGGGAGGATACGCAGTATTTT
cdr3_aa: CASRGQGEDTQYF

d_call: -
clone_size: many
v_call: TRBV12-3/TRBV12-4
j_call: TRBJ2-1
cdr3_nt: TGTGCCAGCAGGACAGCCCCCTACAATGAGCAGTTCTTC
cdr3_aa: CASRTAPYNEQFF

d_call: TRBD1
clone_size: -
v_call: TRBV19
j_call: TRBJ1-5
cdr3_nt: TGTGCCAGTAAAAGCGGACAGGGTGGATGGATTCAGCCCCAGCATTTT
cdr3_aa: CASKSGQGGWIQPQHF

d_call: -
clone_size: many
v_call: TRBV15
j_call: TRBJ2-7
cdr3_nt: TGTGCCACCAGCAGAGATAGTGGTGAAATAGCCTACGAGCAGTACTTC
cdr3_aa: CATSRDSGEIAYEQYF

d_call: -
clone_size: many
v_call: TRBV7-2
j_call: TRBJ1-1
cdr3_nt: TGTGCCAGCAGCTTAGGGGGGATCAACACTGAAGCTTTCTTT
cdr3_aa: CASSLGGINTEAFF

d_call: TRBD1
clone_size: many
v_call: TRBV6-2/TRBV6-3
j_call: TRBJ1-5
cdr3_nt: TGTGCCAGCAGCGACGGACAGGGTCGGCAGCCCCAGCATTTT
cdr3_aa: CASSDGQGRQPQHF

d_call: TRBD2
clone_size: few
v_call: TRBV6-5
j_call: TRBJ2-3
cdr3_nt: TGTGCCAGCAGTGACTCGGGGGGAGGGCCCGGAGATACGCAGTATTTT
cdr3_aa: CASSDSGGGPGDTQYF

d_call: -
clone_size: many
v_call: TRBV13
j_call: TRBJ2-3
cdr3_nt: TGTGCCAGCAGCCCCGAAAAAATTTTCGGGGAGAGAAGCACAGATACGCAGTATTTT
cdr3_aa: CASSPEKIFGERSTDTQYF

d_call: -
clone_size: many
v_call: TRBV12-3/TRBV12-4
j_call: TRBJ2-2
cdr3_nt: TGTGCCAGCAGTTTTTCAGGGGTCGGCACCGGGGAGCTGTTTTTT
cdr3_aa: CASSFSGVGTGELFF

d_call: -
clone_size: -
v_call: TRBV4-2
j_call: TRBJ1-1
cdr3_nt: TGTGCCAGCAGCCAACGTCTCCGGGGGCCACTGATGAACACTGAAGCTTTCTTT
cdr3_aa: CASSQRLRGPLMNTEAFF

d_call: TRBD2
clone_size: -
v_call: TRBV4-1
j_call: TRBJ2-3
cdr3_nt: TGCGCCAGCAGCCACAGCGGGGGGGCCATCACAGATACGCAGTATTTT
cdr3_aa: CASSHSGGAITDTQYF

d_call: -
clone_size: few
v_call: TRBV19
j_call: TRBJ1-1
cdr3_nt: TGTGCCAGTAGTATGGTCCAGGGTAGGGAAGCTTTCTTT
cdr3_aa: CASSMVQGREAFF

d_call: -
clone_size: many
v_call: TRBV24-1
j_call: TRBJ2-7
cdr3_nt: TGTGCCACCAGTGATGGGGGGCGGTACGAGCAGTACTTC
cdr3_aa: CATSDGGRYEQYF

d_call: -
clone_size: many
v_call: TRBV7-8
j_call: TRBJ1-4
cdr3_nt: TGTGCCAGCAGCGGACGGGGACCCTCAACTAATGAAAAACTGTTTTTT
cdr3_aa: CASSGRGPSTNEKLFF

d_call: -
clone_size: -
v_call: TRBV6-1
j_call: TRBJ1-2
cdr3_nt: TGTGCCAGCAGACCGGGGCGGGGAGAAAGTAACTATGGCTACACCTTC
cdr3_aa: CASRPGRGESNYGYTF

d_call: TRBD2
clone_size: -
v_call: TRBV6-4
j_call: TRBJ2-1
cdr3_nt: TGTGCCAGCAGTCCCGAAACTAGCGGGGGATTCAATGAGCAGTTCTTC
cdr3_aa: CASSPETSGGFNEQFF

d_call: TRBD1
clone_size: many
v_call: TRBV2
j_call: TRBJ1-6
cdr3_nt: TGTGCCAGCAGTAGACAAGGGACAGTTGATTCACCCCTCCACTTT
cdr3_aa: CASSRQGTVDSPLHF

d_call: -
clone_size: many
v_call: TRBV7-9
j_call: TRBJ2-3
cdr3_nt: TGTGCCAGCAGCCGAGGGGTAGCGGATACGCAGTATTTT
cdr3_aa: CASSRGVADTQYF

d_call: TRBD1
clone_size: many
v_call: TRBV5-1
j_call: TRBJ2-7
cdr3_nt: TGCGCCAGCGGAGCGGTGGGACAGGGGTCCGACGAGCAGTACTTC
cdr3_aa: CASGAVGQGSDEQYF

d_call: -
clone_size: many
v_call: TRBV10-3
j_call: TRBJ1-6
cdr3_nt: TGTGCCATCACTGCAGGGAGTAATTCACCCCTCCACTTT
cdr3_aa: CAITAGSNSPLHF

d_call: -
clone_size: many
v_call: TRBV20-1
j_call: TRBJ1-1
cdr3_nt: TGCAGTGCCGGAGGGATGTTGAACACTGAAGCTTTCTTT
cdr3_aa: CSAGGMLNTEAFF

d_call: TRBD2
clone_size: many
v_call: TRBV19
j_call: TRBJ2-1
cdr3_nt: TGTGCCAGTAGCCCTAGTTGGAGCGGGGGAACCGCGGCCAATGAGCAGTTCTTC
cdr3_aa: CASSPSWSGGTAANEQFF

d_call: TRBD2
clone_size: -
v_call: TRBV5-1
j_call: TRBJ2-1
cdr3_nt: TGCGCCAGCAGCCGGACGACTAGCGGGAGGTCGGGTGAGCAGTTCTTC
cdr3_aa: CASSRTTSGRSGEQFF

d_call: TRBD1
clone_size: -
v_call: TRBV10-3
j_call: TRBJ2-1
cdr3_nt: TGTGCCATCAGCGCGTTCTACCCCCGAGGACAGGGGGAATACAATGAGCAGTTCTTC
cdr3_aa: CAISAFYPRGQGEYNEQFF

d_call: -
clone_size: many
v_call: TRBV20-1
j_call: TRBJ2-7
cdr3_nt: TGCAGTGCTTCTTTGTGGGGGGGCGACGAGCAGTACTTC
cdr3_aa: CSASLWGGDEQYF

d_call: TRBD1
clone_size: many
v_call: TRBV28
j_call: TRBJ1-5
cdr3_nt: TGTGCCAGCAGTACGACAGGGGGAAAAAATCAGCCCCAGCATTTT
cdr3_aa: CASSTTGGKNQPQHF

d_call: TRBD1
clone_size: many
v_call: TRBV7-9
j_call: TRBJ2-7
cdr3_nt: TGTGCCAGCAGCAAAAGACAGGGGACCTACGAGCAGTACTTC
cdr3_aa: CASSKRQGTYEQYF

d_call: -
clone_size: many
v_call: TRBV20-1
j_call: TRBJ2-1
cdr3_nt: TGCAGTGCCCAGAGTCTCGGGACTGTCAATGAGCAGTTCTTC
cdr3_aa: CSAQSLGTVNEQFF

d_call: TRBD1
clone_size: many
v_call: TRBV27
j_call: TRBJ2-1
cdr3_nt: TGTGCCAGCAGTTTCCCCGGGACAGCCTACAATGAGCAGTTCTTC
cdr3_aa: CASSFPGTAYNEQFF

d_call: TRBD1
clone_size: many
v_call: TRBV12-3/TRBV12-4
j_call: TRBJ2-7
cdr3_nt: TGTGCCAGCAGTTCGGGACAGGGGGATCGCCACGAGCAGTACTTC
cdr3_aa: CASSSGQGDRHEQYF

d_call: -
clone_size: many
v_call: TRBV11-2
j_call: TRBJ1-5
cdr3_nt: TGTGCCAGCAGCCCCGGAATGATGGGGGCCCGGCAGCCCCAGCATTTT
cdr3_aa: CASSPGMMGARQPQHF

d_call: TRBD2
clone_size: many
v_call: TRBV12-5
j_call: TRBJ2-5
cdr3_nt: TGTGCCCCCCCCACGAGTCCCCACGGGGGGGCCAAAGAGACCCAGTACTTC
cdr3_aa: CAPPTSPHGGAKETQYF

d_call: -
clone_size: -
v_call: TRBV6-1
j_call: TRBJ2-6
cdr3_nt: TGTGCCAGCAGCAAAGGGCGCACAGGATTCTCTGGGGCCAACGTCCTGACTTTC
cdr3_aa: CASSKGRTGFSGANVLTF

d_call: -
clone_size: many
v_call: TRBV2
j_call: TRBJ2-2
cdr3_nt: TGTGCCAGCAGTGAATGGCAGTCGAACACCGGGGAGCTGTTTTTT
cdr3_aa: CASSEWQSNTGELFF

d_call: -
clone_size: many
v_call: TRBV3-1
j_call: TRBJ1-1
cdr3_nt: TGTGCCAGCAGCCCACTTATTACAGGTCCTGAAGCTTTCTTT
cdr3_aa: CASSPLITGPEAFF

d_call: -
clone_size: many
v_call: TRBV28
j_call: TRBJ1-2
cdr3_nt: TGTGCCAGCAGTTTAGCTAATACTAACTATGGCTACACCTTC
cdr3_aa: CASSLANTNYGYTF

d_call: TRBD1
clone_size: many
v_call: TRBV14
j_call: TRBJ1-1
cdr3_nt: TGTGCCAGCAGCCAAGGAGACAGGGGGAACACTGAAGCTTTCTTT
cdr3_aa: CASSQGDRGNTEAFF

d_call: -
clone_size: -
v_call: TRBV2
j_call: TRBJ2-4
cdr3_nt: TGTGCCAGCATGTCAACCGTGGCCAAAAACATTCAGTACTTC
cdr3_aa: CASMSTVAKNIQYF

d_call: -
clone_size: many
v_call: TRBV18
j_call: TRBJ1-1
cdr3_nt: TGTGCCAGCTCACCAGCAATGAACACTGAAGCTTTCTTT
cdr3_aa: CASSPAMNTEAFF

d_call: -
clone_size: -
v_call: TRBV30
j_call: TRBJ1-6
cdr3_nt: TGTGCCTGGGAGACGACGGACCATAATTCACCCCTCCACTTT
cdr3_aa: CAWETTDHNSPLHF

d_call: -
clone_size: many
v_call: TRBV7-8
j_call: TRBJ1-3
cdr3_nt: TGTGCCAGCAGCGCACGAATGCGGGGGAACTCTGGAAACACCATATATTTT
cdr3_aa: CASSARMRGNSGNTIYF

d_call: -
clone_size: many
v_call: TRBV28
j_call: TRBJ1-2
cdr3_nt: TGTGCCAGCAGTTTAAACACAGGGCTTAACTCCCCTCTCGACTATGGCTACACCTTC
cdr3_aa: CASSLNTGLNSPLDYGYTF

d_call: -
clone_size: many
v_call: TRBV2
j_call: TRBJ2-1
cdr3_nt: TGTGCCAGCAAGGGCTCCTACAATGAGCAGTTCTTC
cdr3_aa: CASKGSYNEQFF